These 17 T cell receptor beta chains share one sample of origin, sequenced in a study of cytomegalovirus exposure and HLA in healthy donors. Primers included in the PCR were 60 Vbeta and 13 Jbeta primers. TCRdb keeps only in-frame clones here, not all; method: immunoSEQ multiplex PCR. Among about 100,000 clones listed, 60% to 80% were seen once. What was sequenced was PBMCs. Receptor source: a man younger than 30 in good health and CMV-seronegative.

This clone was counted between two and nine times. The chain combines TRBV12-5 with TRBJ2-1; TRBD1 matches at 9 bases. Germline values: CDR1 LGHNT, CDR2 FRNRAP. V lost 6 bases, J lost 4 bases, and 7 bases stayed unmatched. This CDR3 is 15 amino acids long. The CDR3 DNA follows: TGTGCTAGTGGCTTTGGGGACAGGGCTTACAATGAGCAGTTCTTC. This gives the protein CASGFGDRAYNEQFF.

The gene calls are TRBV15 and TRBJ1-1; no clear D. This CDR3 is 17 amino acids long. In germline, CDR1 is LNHNV, CDR2 YYDKDF (reference sequence). V lost 0 bases and J 1 base, leaving 15 bases between the germline ends. The CDR3, as DNA: TGTGCCACCAGCAGAGATCCCCCTGGTTCGGGGAACACTGAAGCTTTCTTT. Protein: CATSRDPPGSGNTEAFF.

This clone was recorded once. The rearrangement uses TRBV4-3 and TRBJ2-5, with 13 bases identical to TRBD2. The V gene end was trimmed by 1 base and the J gene end by 4 bases; junction bases not matched to a gene: 6. This CDR3 has 17 amino acids. Germline CDR1 reads LGHNA; CDR2 reads YSLEER. CDR3 residues: CASSQATTSGGGETQYF. The CDR3 coding sequence is TGCGCCAGCAGCCAAGCAACAACTAGCGGGGGGGGAGAGACCCAGTACTTC.

V and J are TRBV14 and TRBJ2-3; D uncertain. The germline V and J ends were trimmed by 1 base and 6 bases, with 5 bases remaining between them. Germline V gene sequence: CDR1 SGHDN, CDR2 FVKESK. The CDR3 consists of 12 residues. The CDR3 nucleotides are TGTGCCAGCAGCCAAGTTTCGGATACGCAGTATTTT. This encodes CASSQVSDTQYF.

The chain employs TRBV25-1 and TRBJ2-5, with 7 bases identical to TRBD2. Germline loops: CDR1 MGHDK, CDR2 SYGVNS. V dropped 2 bases and J dropped 2; count of bases not matched to a gene: 5. This CDR3 has 15 residues. The CDR3 protein is CASSETRGWQETQYF. CDR3 nucleotides: TGTGCCAGCAGTGAAACGCGGGGGTGGCAAGAGACCCAGTACTTC.

The genes are TRBV18 and TRBJ1-1; weak D call: TRBD1 (6 bases). The germline V gene has CDR1 KGHSH and CDR2 LQKENI. The CDR3 has 15 residues. Trimming took off 5 bases at V and 3 bases at J, with 16 bases between the two ends. The CDR3: CASSGFRGLDTEAFF. DNA of the CDR3: TGTGCCAGCTCAGGGTTTAGGGGGTTGGACACTGAAGCTTTCTTT.

The V gene is TRBV7-9, the J gene TRBJ1-5; 8 nucleotides match TRBD1. V trimming: 5 bases; J trimming: 2 bases; junction bases outside the gene matches: 14. Per germline, CDR1 SEHNR and CDR2 FQNEAQ (reference sequence). The CDR3 has 18 residues. CDR3 sequence: CASSPSGQGKSGNQPQHF. DNA for the CDR3: TGTGCCAGCAGCCCATCCGGACAGGGAAAATCGGGCAATCAGCCCCAGCATTTT.

The genes are TRBV6-5 and TRBJ1-1; D gene unclear. The V end lost 5 bases, the J end lost 4 bases, and 11 bases lay between the germline ends. Per the germline V gene, CDR1 is MNHEY and CDR2 is SVGAGI. This CDR3 is built from 13 residues. The CDR3 DNA reads as TGTGCCAGCAGTGAGACTGAGGGCACTGAAGCTTTCTTT. Encoded protein: CASSETEGTEAFF.

The CDR3 sequence: CASSSERPINEQFF. For the CDR3, the DNA is TGTGCCAGCAGTTCAGAGCGTCCAATTAATGAGCAGTTCTTC. V gene TRBV27 combines with J gene TRBJ2-1; D is uncertain. V was shortened by 4 bases and J by 7 bases, with 14 bases between the two germline ends. CDR3 length: 14 residues. The germline CDR1 and CDR2 sequences are MNHEY and SMNVEV (reference sequence).

This clone was picked up one time. The chain has TRBV19 and TRBJ1-1, with no clear D. The V gene's germline CDR1 is LNHDA and CDR2 SQIVND (reference sequence). V lost 4 bases to trimming and J lost 2 bases, with 11 bases between them. The CDR3 is 14 residues long. CDR3 nucleotides: TGTGCCAGTAGTACTACGCAATTCAACACTGAAGCTTTCTTT. Its protein is CASSTTQFNTEAFF. Drawing the rest from reference TRBV19 and TRBJ1-1, the complete variable domain is DGGITQSPKYLFRKEGQNVTLSCEQNLNHDAMYWYRQDPGQGLRLIYYSQIVNDFQKGDIAEGYSVSREKKESFPLTVTSAQKNPTAFYLCASSTTQFNTEAFFGQGTRLTVV.

This clone was counted only a few times. This sequence joins TRBV6-1 and TRBJ1-6; D remains unclear. CDR3 length: 15 residues. Germline CDR1 is MNHNS and CDR2 is SASEGT. The ends were cut back, 1 base at V and 9 bases at J, with 13 bases in the middle. Here the CDR3 reads CASSEVEGIGSPLHF. The CDR3 DNA reads TGTGCCAGCAGTGAAGTGGAGGGTATCGGTTCACCCCTCCACTTT.

The V call is TRBV19, the J call TRBJ2-3, with D tentatively TRBD1 (5 bases). The CDR3 is 13 residues long. V lost 6 bases and J lost 2, with 9 bases in between. Germline V CDR1 and CDR2: LNHDA, SQIVND (reference sequence). CDR3 sequence: CASRDSHTDTQYF. The CDR3 region has the DNA TGTGCCAGTAGAGACAGCCACACAGATACGCAGTATTTT.

This clone was counted many times. This chain joins TRBV18 and TRBJ1-1; TRBD1 aligns across 7 bases. This CDR3 region has 15 residues. V trimming: 0 bases; J trimming: 4 bases; junction bases outside the gene matches: 5. Germline CDR1 is KGHSH and CDR2 is LQKENI. CDR3 bases: TGTGCCAGCTCACCACCGTCAGGGGGGAGCACTGAAGCTTTCTTT. Its translation: CASSPPSGGSTEAFF.

The chain links TRBV16 to TRBJ1-2; perhaps TRBD1 as D (6 bases). The CDR3 is made up of 15 amino acids. Germline-derived CDR1 and CDR2 are KGHSY and FQNENV. V lost 2 bases to trimming and J lost 6 bases, with 16 bases between them. Written as DNA, the CDR3 is TGTGCCAGCAGCCAAATCCCGGACAGTTCAAATGGCTACACCTTC. Translated: CASSQIPDSSNGYTF.

This chain connects TRBV14 to TRBJ2-5; TRBD2 aligns across 11 bases. Germline V lookup: CDR1 SGHDN, CDR2 FVKESK. This CDR3 is built from 16 residues. The J segment lost 3 bases and the V segment lost 2 bases, leaving 5 bases of the junction unmatched. This CDR3 reads CASSQRLAGFKETQYF. In nucleotides, the CDR3 is TGTGCCAGCAGCCAACGACTAGCGGGGTTTAAAGAGACCCAGTACTTC.

There are a few counts of this clone. The J gene is TRBJ1-5, the V gene TRBV5-3, with a weak D call TRBD1 (6 bases). TRBV5-3 is flagged as an ORF with uncertain function. Trimming took 7 bases from V and 3 from J, leaving 11 bases between them. This CDR3 is 13 amino acids long. The chain's CDR3 is CARADSANQPQHF. Written as DNA, the CDR3 is TGTGCCAGAGCGGACAGCGCCAATCAGCCCCAGCATTTT.

The CDR3 DNA reads TGCGCCAGCAGCCAAGGGACCGGGACAGGGATCACAGATACGCAGTATTTT. As protein: CASSQGTGTGITDTQYF. This chain joins TRBV4-3 and TRBJ2-3; 9 bases are a match to TRBD1. CDR1 is LGHNA and CDR2 is YSLEER in the germline V gene. The CDR3 loop spans 17 amino acids. J gave up 2 bases and V 1 base, and 7 bases lay outside the gene matches.